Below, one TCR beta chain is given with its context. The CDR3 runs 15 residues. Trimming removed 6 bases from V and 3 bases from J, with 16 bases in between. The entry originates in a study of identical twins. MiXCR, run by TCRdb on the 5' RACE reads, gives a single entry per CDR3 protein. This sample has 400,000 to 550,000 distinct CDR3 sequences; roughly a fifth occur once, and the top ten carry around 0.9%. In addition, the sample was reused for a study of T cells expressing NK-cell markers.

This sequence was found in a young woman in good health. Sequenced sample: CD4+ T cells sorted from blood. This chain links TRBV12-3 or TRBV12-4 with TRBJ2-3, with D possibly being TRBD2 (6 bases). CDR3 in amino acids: CASSLLAFSTDTQYF. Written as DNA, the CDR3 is TGTGCCAGCAGCCTACTAGCATTCAGTACAGATACGCAGTATTTT.